The 18 T cell receptor beta chains below all came from one sample that was sequenced in a study of OX40 agonist ivuxolimab in advanced cancers. Using immunoSEQ multiplex PCR, the repertoire was profiled, and TCRdb retains in-frame clones only, with some absent. Seen here are 100,000 or so clones, about nine tenths observed once, and the top ten hold 0.31%. The sequenced sample was CD4+ or CD8+ T cells sorted from blood, obtained in a trial of the OX40 agonist ivuxolimab. The receptors come from an adult with an advanced solid tumor such as melanoma, head and neck, liver or kidney cancer.

The chain has TRBV7-6 and TRBJ1-4, with 7 bases matching TRBD1. This CDR3 is 15 amino acids long. Germline V lookup: CDR1 SGHVS, CDR2 FNYEAQ. The V segment lost 5 bases and the J segment 3 bases; nucleotides outside the gene matches: 6. This chain's CDR3 is CASSLTGMPNEKLFF. The CDR3 DNA is TGTGCCAGCAGCCTGACAGGGATGCCTAATGAAAAACTGTTTTTT.

This chain uses TRBV29-1 with TRBJ2-3; 8 nucleotides align to TRBD1. The J segment lost 6 bases and the V segment lost 4 bases, leaving 6 bases of the junction unmatched. Germline CDR1 and CDR2: SQVTM and ANQGSEA. The CDR3 runs 13 residues. CDR3 region: CSVGNRGTDTQYF. The CDR3 DNA reads as TGCAGCGTTGGAAACAGGGGGACCGATACGCAGTATTTT.

The V and J genes are TRBV4-1 and TRBJ2-7; 10 positions agree with TRBD1. Germline V lookup: CDR1 MGHRA, CDR2 YSYEKL. The trim removed 3 bases at V and 3 bases at J, leaving 5 bases unmatched. The length of the CDR3 is 15 residues. CDR3 sequence reads: CASSQRTGGNYEQYF. The CDR3 nucleotides are TGCGCCAGCAGCCAGCGGACAGGGGGTAACTACGAGCAGTACTTC.

The chain joins TRBV6-5 to TRBJ1-2, with a possible D match to TRBD1 (6 bases). Germline V gives CDR1 MNHEY, CDR2 SVGAGI. V shed 7 bases and J shed 8 bases, with 17 bases lying between them. This CDR3 has 13 residues. The CDR3 sequence: CASTPRDTQGYTF. CDR3 nucleotides: TGTGCCAGCACCCCCCGGGACACTCAAGGCTACACCTTC.

This rearrangement joins TRBV5-6 to TRBJ2-4, with a tentative D call TRBD1 (6 bases). Germline CDR1 is SGHDT and CDR2 is YYEEEE. The CDR3 has 15 residues. Trimming shortened V by 3 bases and J by 1 base, and 11 bases separated the two germline ends. The CDR3 loop reads CASSSQTGAKNIQYF. The CDR3 region has the DNA TGTGCCAGCAGCTCCCAGACAGGTGCCAAAAACATTCAGTACTTC.

Only one count was recorded for this clone. The rearrangement uses TRBV27 and TRBJ1-3, with D tentatively TRBD1 (6 bases). Trimming cost V 6 bases and J 2 bases, with 14 bases left between them. The CDR3 is made up of 15 amino acids. Germline loops: CDR1 MNHEY, CDR2 SMNVEV (reference sequence). The CDR3 DNA reads TGTGCCAGCAGCCCCTGGGGGGCAGCTGGAAACACCATATATTTT. This codes for CASSPWGAAGNTIYF.

The gene calls are TRBV7-9 and TRBJ1-3; D is unclear. CDR1 is SEHNR, CDR2 FQNEAQ, per germline (reference sequence). V was cut by 1 base and J by 2 bases, with 9 bases left in between. This CDR3 comprises 15 residues. DNA of the CDR3: TGTGCCAGCAGCTTAGTTGAAGGGCCTGGAAACACCATATATTTT. This translates into CASSLVEGPGNTIYF.

This chain links TRBV25-1 with TRBJ2-5; D call uncertain. V gave up 6 bases and J gave up 5 bases, with 10 bases separating them. Germline CDR1 is MGHDK and CDR2 is SYGVNS. The CDR3 extends over 12 amino acids. The chain's CDR3 is CASRGMGETQYF. DNA of the CDR3: TGTGCCAGCAGGGGTATGGGGGAGACCCAGTACTTC.

The chain links TRBV15 to TRBJ1-1; D is unresolved. Looked up from germline, CDR1 is LNHNV and CDR2 is YYDKDF (reference sequence). V lost 1 base and J lost 4, with 10 bases in between. The CDR3 has 14 amino acids. The CDR3: CATSRAGVGTEAFF. The CDR3 bases are TGTGCCACCAGCAGAGCGGGAGTGGGCACTGAAGCTTTCTTT.

The chain has TRBV10-3 and TRBJ1-3; 8 nucleotides agree with TRBD1. This CDR3 spans 15 amino acids. V lost 8 bases and J lost 4; bases outside the gene matches: 10. Germline CDR1 is ENHRY and CDR2 is SYGVKD. CDR3 protein: CAIRFQGARGNTIYF. The DNA of the CDR3 is TGTGCCATCCGCTTTCAGGGGGCAAGAGGAAACACCATATATTTT.

V and J are TRBV7-2 and TRBJ2-5, with D tentatively TRBD2 (6 bases). This CDR3 is 14 amino acids long. Germline CDR1 and CDR2: SGHTA and FQGNSA. Trimming removed 5 bases at V and 4 bases at J, with 14 bases between. CDR3: CASSPGLGGETQYF. CDR3 nucleotides: TGTGCCAGCAGCCCGGGCCTCGGGGGAGAGACCCAGTACTTC. Full variable domain (outside the CDR3, taken from reference TRBV7-2 and TRBJ2-5): GAGVSQSPSNKVTEKGKDVELRCDPISGHTALYWYRQSLGQGLEFLIYFQGNSAPDKSGLPSDRFSAERTGGSVSTLTIQRTQQEDSAVYLCASSPGLGGETQYFGPGTRLLVL.

V gene TRBV2 combines with J gene TRBJ2-2, with a possible D match to TRBD1 (5 bases). CDR3 length equals 12 residues. Trimming left V 8 bases short and J 7 bases short, with 11 bases between. The germline V gene encodes CDR1 SNHLY and CDR2 FYNNEI. Here the CDR3 reads CASGPTGGELFF. In DNA form, the CDR3 reads TGTGCCAGCGGCCCTACAGGCGGGGAGCTGTTTTTT.

The rearrangement links TRBV19 to TRBJ1-2, with 10 bases matching TRBD1. Losses at the gene ends were 0 bases for V and 6 bases for J; bases not matched to a gene: 4. Germline V lookup: CDR1 LNHDA, CDR2 SQIVND (reference sequence). The CDR3 runs 15 residues. The CDR3 spells CASSIDRGTGDGYTF. The CDR3 nucleotides are TGTGCCAGTAGTATAGATCGTGGGACAGGGGATGGCTACACCTTC.

A single count supports this clone. The genes are TRBV7-6 and TRBJ2-7; D unresolved. This CDR3 region has 13 residues. Per germline, CDR1 SGHVS and CDR2 FNYEAQ. V lost 1 base and J lost 2, with 6 bases in between. The CDR3 sequence is CASSLGEPYEQYF. The CDR3 bases are TGTGCCAGCAGCTTAGGGGAACCCTACGAGCAGTACTTC. The whole variable domain, remainder taken from reference TRBV7-6 and TRBJ2-7, is GAGVSQSPRYKVTKRGQDVALRCDPISGHVSLYWYRQALGQGPEFLTYFNYEAQQDKSGLPNDRFSAERPEGSISTLTIQRTEQRDSAMYRCASSLGEPYEQYFGPGTRLTVT.

CDR3 sequence reads: CASSYSGNRGTEAFF. The CDR3 DNA is TGTGCCAGCAGTTACTCGGGCAACCGAGGCACTGAAGCTTTCTTT. The rearrangement uses TRBV6-6 and TRBJ1-1; the D is unclear. From germline, CDR1 is MNHNY and CDR2 SVGAGI (reference sequence). Trimming pared 0 bases from V and 4 bases from J, leaving 12 bases between. The CDR3 has 15 residues.

The gene calls are TRBV7-6 and TRBJ1-2, with a tentative D call TRBD1 (5 bases). The CDR3 has 13 residues. Germline V lookup: CDR1 SGHVS, CDR2 FNYEAQ. The V end lost 1 base, the J end lost 8 bases, and 11 bases lay between the germline ends. The CDR3 here is CASSLVLGDGYTF. The CDR3 DNA is TGTGCCAGCAGCTTAGTACTGGGGGACGGCTACACCTTC.

The chain is built from TRBV19 and TRBJ1-5; TRBD1 matches 7 bases. V lost 5 bases to trimming and J lost 3 bases; unmatched junction nucleotides: 10. The CDR3 loop spans 16 amino acids. Germline CDR1 is LNHDA and CDR2 is SQIVND (reference sequence). CDR3: CASSPETGVLNQPQHF. The CDR3 DNA reads as TGTGCCAGTAGTCCGGAAACAGGGGTCCTCAATCAGCCCCAGCATTTT.

The chain employs TRBV13 and TRBJ2-3; D is undetermined. The CDR3 is 12 amino acids. V lost 0 bases and J lost 9, with 7 bases in between. The germline V gene encodes CDR1 PRHDT and CDR2 FYEKMQ (reference sequence). DNA for the CDR3: TGTGCCAGCAGCTTAGGATCCACGACGCAGTATTTT. Translated, it gives CASSLGSTTQYF.